This T cell receptor (beta chain) was found in a study of cytomegalovirus exposure and HLA in healthy donors. The overall study: Later, an analysis reported that the approximately 120 validation repertoires had used the same platform as the approximately 680 first-cohort repertoires. Findings and limits, study-wide: Cytomegalovirus-associated status was assigned to about 170 TCR beta chains. In vitro confirmation showed three CMV-associated chains to be CMV antigen specific.

Sequenced by immunoSEQ multiplex PCR; TCRdb stores in-frame clones only, minus some. Counted here are around 150,000 clones, 70% to 90% occurring once; the ten biggest clones make up just under 8%. The CDR3 is 14 residues long. V was cut by 2 bases and J by 5 bases, with 11 bases left in between. Germline CDR1 SGHDT, CDR2 YYEEEE. About this clone itself: Its specificity is unknown.

The TCR was taken from a woman aged 18-29 years in good health and CMV-seropositive. The specimen sequenced was PBMCs. This chain joins TRBV5-6 and TRBJ1-5, with D possibly being TRBD1 (6 bases). CDR3 loop: CASSFPGADQPQHF. The CDR3 coding sequence is TGTGCCAGCAGCTTCCCAGGGGCCGATCAGCCCCAGCATTTT.